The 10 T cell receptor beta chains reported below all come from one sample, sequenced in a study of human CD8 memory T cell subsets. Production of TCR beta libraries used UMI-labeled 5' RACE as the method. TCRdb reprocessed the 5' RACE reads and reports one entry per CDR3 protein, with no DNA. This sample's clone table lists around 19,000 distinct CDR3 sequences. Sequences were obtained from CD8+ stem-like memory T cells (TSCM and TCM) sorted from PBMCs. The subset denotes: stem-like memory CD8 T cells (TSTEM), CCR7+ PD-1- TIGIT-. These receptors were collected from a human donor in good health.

CDR3 sequence reads: CASSLVGVGTDTQYF. The chain links TRBV7-2 to TRBJ2-3; TCRdb's D gene call, TRBD1, goes unchecked for lack of DNA. The CDR3 runs to 15 residues. Germline V gene sequence: CDR1 SGHTA, CDR2 FQGNSA.

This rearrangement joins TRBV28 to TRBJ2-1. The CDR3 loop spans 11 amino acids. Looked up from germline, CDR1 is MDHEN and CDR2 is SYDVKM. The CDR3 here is CATQRSNEQFF.

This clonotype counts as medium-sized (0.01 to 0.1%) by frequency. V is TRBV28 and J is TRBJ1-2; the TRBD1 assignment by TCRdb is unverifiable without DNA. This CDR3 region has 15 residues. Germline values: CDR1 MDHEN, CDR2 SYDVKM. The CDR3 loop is CASSSRTGGLGGYTF.

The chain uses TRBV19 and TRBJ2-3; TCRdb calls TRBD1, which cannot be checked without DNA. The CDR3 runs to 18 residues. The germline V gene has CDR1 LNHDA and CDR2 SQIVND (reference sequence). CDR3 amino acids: CASSMNDWGFEGADTQYF.

The CDR3 is CASSKLWTENTGELFF. The chain joins TRBV3-1 to TRBJ2-2; TCRdb indicates TRBD1, and absent DNA this call remains unverified. This CDR3 contains 16 residues. Germline loops: CDR1 LGHDT, CDR2 YNNKEL (reference sequence).

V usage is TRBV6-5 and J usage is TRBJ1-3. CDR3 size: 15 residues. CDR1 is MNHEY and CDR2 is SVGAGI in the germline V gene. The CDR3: CASSYVEGLGNTIYF.

The CDR3: CASSFLADSNQPQHF. This sequence joins TRBV5-5 and TRBJ1-5. The CDR3 contains 15 residues. In germline, CDR1 is SGHKS, CDR2 YYEKEE (reference sequence).

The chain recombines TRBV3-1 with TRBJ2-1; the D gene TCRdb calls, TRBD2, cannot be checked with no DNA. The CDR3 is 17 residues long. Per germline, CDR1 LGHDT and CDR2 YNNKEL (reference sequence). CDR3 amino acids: CASSQWLLAGEDNEQFF.

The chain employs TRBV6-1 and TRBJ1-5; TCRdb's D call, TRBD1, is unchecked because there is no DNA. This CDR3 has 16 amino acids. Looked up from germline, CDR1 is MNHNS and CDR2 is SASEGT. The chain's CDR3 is CASSVSVDNFNQPQHF.

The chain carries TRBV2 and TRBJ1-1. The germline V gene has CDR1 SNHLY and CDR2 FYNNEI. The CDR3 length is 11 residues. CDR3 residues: CAMSTNTEAFF.